These 8 T cell receptor beta chains came from one sample sequenced in a study of control samples from healthy donors and cancer patients. Libraries were prepared by immunoSEQ multiplex PCR; TCRdb keeps only in-frame clonotypes and omits some of them. The data hold some 73,000 clones, with less than 95% observed a single time. Material for sequencing was blood. The origin of the receptors is a woman aged 40 to 50 in good health.

The chain combines TRBV27 with TRBJ1-1, with D perhaps matching TRBD1 (5 bases). The CDR3 runs 16 residues. CDR1 is MNHEY, CDR2 SMNVEV, per germline (reference sequence). V lost 5 bases to trimming and J lost 1 base, with 17 bases between them. The CDR3 nucleotides are TGTGCCAGCAGTCCCTTGGGACGGCGAGAGAACACTGAAGCTTTCTTT. The encoded protein is CASSPLGRRENTEAFF.

CDR3 loop: CASSSTLAGGPSFNEQYF. The CDR3 region has the DNA TGTGCCAGCAGCTCTACACTAGCGGGAGGGCCGTCGTTCAACGAGCAGTACTTC. This chain links TRBV7-9 with TRBJ2-7; TRBD2 matches at 13 bases. V gave up 4 bases and J gave up 5 bases; unmatched junction bases: 14. This CDR3 contains 18 residues. Germline V gives CDR1 SEHNR, CDR2 FQNEAQ (reference sequence).

The chain employs TRBV5-1 and TRBJ2-3, with D perhaps being TRBD1 or TRBD2 (6 bases each). Deletions cut 4 bases from V and 5 bases from J, with 20 bases between. CDR3 size: 16 residues. Germline values: CDR1 SGHRS, CDR2 YFSETQ. The CDR3 region is CASSLQGLLEGDTQYF. CDR3 nucleotides: TGCGCCAGCAGCCTACAGGGCCTCTTGGAGGGAGATACGCAGTATTTT.

The rearrangement joins TRBV6-6 to TRBJ2-3, with D perhaps TRBD2 (7 bases). The CDR3 consists of 16 residues. The germline gives CDR1 MNHNY, CDR2 SVGAGI (reference sequence). The V end lost 0 bases, the J end lost 5 bases, and 15 bases lay between the germline ends. This CDR3 reads CASSYSGTTGQDTQYF. Here the CDR3 DNA reads TGTGCCAGCAGTTACTCGGGGACTACAGGGCAAGATACGCAGTATTTT.

The rearrangement links TRBV7-9 to TRBJ2-5, with 11 bases that match TRBD2. This CDR3 spans 17 amino acids. Germline V gives CDR1 SEHNR, CDR2 FQNEAQ (reference sequence). The J segment lost 5 bases and the V segment lost 1 base, leaving 9 bases of the junction unmatched. The CDR3 nucleotides are TGTGCCAGCAGCTTAGGAGATAGCGGGGGGGCTTATGAGACCCAGTACTTC. It codes for CASSLGDSGGAYETQYF. The variable domain in full, completed from reference TRBV7-9 and TRBJ2-5, reads DTGVSQNPRHKITKRGQNVTFRCDPISEHNRLYWYRQTLGQGPEFLTYFQNEAQLEKSRLLSDRFSAERPKGSFSTLEIQRTEQGDSAMYLCASSLGDSGGAYETQYFGPGTRLLVL.

The rearrangement joins TRBV10-3 to TRBJ1-2; D may be TRBD1 (6 bases). Deletions cut 6 bases from V and 2 bases from J, with 7 bases between. Germline V gives CDR1 ENHRY, CDR2 SYGVKD. This CDR3 has 12 residues. CDR3 amino acids: CAIRDSNYGYTF. The CDR3 DNA reads as TGTGCCATCAGGGACAGCAACTATGGCTACACCTTC.

The chain combines TRBV19 with TRBJ2-3, with 9 nucleotides matching TRBD2. The trim removed 10 bases at V and 1 base at J, leaving 3 bases unmatched. The CDR3 is made up of 13 amino acids. Germline lookup yields CDR1 LNHDA and CDR2 SQIVND (reference sequence). CDR3 bases: TGTGCCACCAGGACTAGCGGCACAGATACGCAGTATTTT. Its translation is CATRTSGTDTQYF.

The chain links TRBV18 to TRBJ2-2, with D perhaps TRBD1 (6 bases). Trimming removed 1 base from V and 0 bases from J, with 15 bases in between. The CDR3 sequence is 18 residues long. The V gene's germline CDR1 is KGHSH and CDR2 LQKENI. Written as DNA, the CDR3 is TGTGCCAGCTCACCACTATATCCCGGGACACCGAACACCGGGGAGCTGTTTTTT. This codes for CASSPLYPGTPNTGELFF.